Listed here are 11 T cell receptor beta chains from one sample, sequenced in a study of OX40 agonist ivuxolimab in advanced cancers. Data came from immunoSEQ multiplex PCR; TCRdb stores just in-frame clones and leaves some out. The sample shows about 77,000 clones, 89% of them seen only once. The sample was CD4+ or CD8+ T cells sorted from blood, taken in a trial of the OX40 agonist ivuxolimab. The source of these receptors is an adult with an advanced solid tumor such as melanoma, head and neck, liver or kidney cancer.

This chain connects TRBV11-3 to TRBJ1-1, with D uncertain. The CDR3 length is 13 residues. V lost 1 base to trimming and J lost 0 bases, with 3 bases between them. CDR1 and CDR2 from the germline V gene are SGHNT and YENEEA. The CDR3 loop is CASSLGMNTEAFF. CDR3 DNA: TGTGCCAGCAGCTTAGGTATGAACACTGAAGCTTTCTTT.

The rearrangement uses TRBV5-6 and TRBJ2-7; the D gene is possibly TRBD1 (5 bases). Germline V gene sequence: CDR1 SGHDT, CDR2 YYEEEE. With 4 bases removed from V and 7 bases from J, the gap between germline ends came to 21 bases. The CDR3 loop spans 15 amino acids. The CDR3 protein is CASSVLPWSAGEQYF. CDR3 nucleotide sequence: TGTGCCAGCAGCGTCCTCCCATGGTCTGCAGGGGAGCAGTACTTC.

The chain combines TRBV30 with TRBJ1-3, with D possibly matching TRBD1 (6 bases). CDR1 is GTSNPN, CDR2 SVGIG, per germline (reference sequence). Trimming stripped 1 base from V and 4 bases from J, with 11 bases between. This CDR3 region has 14 residues. The CDR3 coding sequence is TGTGCCTGGAGTGGAACAGGGAAGGGAAACACCATATATTTT. Translated, it gives CAWSGTGKGNTIYF.

This chain joins TRBV7-6 and TRBJ1-6; D unclear. This CDR3 has 13 amino acids. In germline, CDR1 is SGHVS, CDR2 FNYEAQ. Deletions cut 9 bases from V and 0 bases from J, with 6 bases between. In DNA form, the CDR3 reads TGTGCCAGTGGGAGCTCCTATAATTCACCCCTCCACTTT. This translates into CASGSSYNSPLHF. Together with reference TRBV7-6 and TRBJ1-6, the CDR3 gives the full variable domain: GAGVSQSPRYKVTKRGQDVALRCDPISGHVSLYWYRQALGQGPEFLTYFNYEAQQDKSGLPNDRFSAERPEGSISTLTIQRTEQRDSAMYRCASGSSYNSPLHFGNGTRLTVT.

The V gene is TRBV2, the J gene TRBJ2-7; weak D call: TRBD2 (5 bases). V lost 6 bases and J 1 base, leaving 13 bases between the germline ends. Germline CDR1 is SNHLY and CDR2 is FYNNEI. This CDR3 region has 14 residues. CDR3 amino acids: CASRDPAGSYEQYF. The CDR3 DNA sequence: TGTGCCAGCAGAGACCCCGCGGGTTCCTACGAGCAGTACTTC.

The J gene is TRBJ2-3, the V gene TRBV7-6; maybe TRBD2 (6 bases). V was pared by 5 bases and J by 5 bases, with 11 bases between. CDR3 length equals 13 residues. Germline CDR1 SGHVS, CDR2 FNYEAQ. The CDR3 is CASSLNGGDTQYF. In DNA, the CDR3 is TGTGCCAGCAGCCTAAACGGGGGAGATACGCAGTATTTT.

The chain is built from TRBV19 and TRBJ2-7, with D uncertain. V gave up 6 bases and J gave up 0 bases, with 15 bases separating them. The CDR3 is 15 residues long. Germline V gene data show CDR1 as LNHDA and CDR2 as SQIVND (reference sequence). CDR3 protein: CASRATPESSYEQYF. CDR3 bases: TGTGCCAGTAGGGCCACACCTGAGAGCTCCTACGAGCAGTACTTC.

This chain links TRBV6-1 with TRBJ1-1, with TRBD1 matching over 8 bases. Per germline, CDR1 MNHNS and CDR2 SASEGT. Trimming took 1 base from V and 0 from J; bases not matched to a gene: 7. The CDR3 runs to 17 residues. CDR3: CASSEGRGPSMNTEAFF. The DNA for the CDR3 is TGTGCCAGCAGTGAAGGCAGGGGGCCATCTATGAACACTGAAGCTTTCTTT.

This chain uses TRBV7-2 with TRBJ2-7; TRBD2 aligns across 14 bases. V was clipped by 5 bases and J by 3 bases; unmatched bases: 15. CDR3 length equals 19 residues. The germline gives CDR1 SGHTA, CDR2 FQGNSA. Here the CDR3 DNA reads TGTGCCAGCAGCCGCATGAAATCGGGACTAGCGGGGGTCATCTACGAGCAGTACTTC. Translation: CASSRMKSGLAGVIYEQYF. Full variable domain (remainder filled in from reference TRBV7-2 and TRBJ2-7): GAGVSQSPSNKVTEKGKDVELRCDPISGHTALYWYRQSLGQGLEFLIYFQGNSAPDKSGLPSDRFSAERTGGSVSTLTIQRTQQEDSAVYLCASSRMKSGLAGVIYEQYFGPGTRLTVT.

The rearrangement joins TRBV4-1 to TRBJ1-5; D might be TRBD1 (5 bases). Trimming stripped 4 bases from V and 7 bases from J, with 14 bases between. The CDR3 runs 14 residues. The germline CDR1 and CDR2 sequences are MGHRA and YSYEKL. The CDR3 coding sequence is TGCGCCAGCAGCCTCCCGGGGACGGGGCAGCCCCAGCATTTT. It specifies CASSLPGTGQPQHF.

The V and J genes are TRBV27 and TRBJ1-2; 7 bases fit TRBD1. CDR3 size: 16 residues. V was pared by 2 bases and J by 7 bases, with 13 bases of the junction left unmatched. CDR1 and CDR2 from the germline V gene are MNHEY and SMNVEV (reference sequence). The CDR3 DNA reads TGTGCCAGCAGTTTACTAGGAGGAGGGGGCCCCGTTGGCTACACCTTC. Protein product: CASSLLGGGGPVGYTF.